This T cell receptor (beta chain) originates from a study of T cell responses to AZD1222 COVID-19 vaccine. Profiled with immunoSEQ multiplex PCR; TCRdb holds only in-frame clones, not every one. The table has about 120,000 clones, approximately 86% seen once. V shed 4 bases and J shed 8 bases, with 18 bases lying between them. The germline gives CDR1 LGHDT, CDR2 YNNKEL (reference sequence). The CDR3 covers 15 residues. The receptor was isolated from an adult who received the AZD1222 COVID-19 vaccine. The chain is built from TRBV3-1 (or the pseudogene TRBV3-2) and TRBJ1-3; D unresolved. Specimen: peripheral blood, collected 28 days after the second AZD1222 dose. The CDR3 nucleotides read TGTGCCAGCAGCCCGGGCCTTCCGCTGGCGGACACCATATATTTT. Translation gives CASSPGLPLADTIYF.